Listed below are T cell receptor beta chains from one sample, sequenced in a study of cytomegalovirus exposure and HLA in healthy donors. Clones were sequenced by immunoSEQ multiplex PCR, and TCRdb holds only the in-frame ones, with some missing. The data contain 100,000 to 120,000 clones, nearly 80% of them singletons. The material sequenced was PBMCs. These receptors came from a woman aged 30 to 39 in good health and CMV-seronegative. Each CDR3 is given with its conserved first and last residue. Each record gives: V gene, clone size, D gene, J gene, CDR3 DNA, CDR3 protein. The D gene is left open where the match is weak. Expanded clones get a size class; other rows say once, few or many, or leave the size out.

>TRBV4-3|once|-|TRBJ1-1
TGCGCCAGCAGCCTACAACACGAGAACACTGAAGCTTTCTTT
CASSLQHENTEAFF
>TRBV5-6|-|TRBD1|TRBJ2-7
TGTGCCAGCAGCTCTGGGACAGGGAACTACGAGCAGTACTTC
CASSSGTGNYEQYF
>TRBV6-5|-|-|TRBJ1-5
TGTGCCAGCAGTTTAACAGGGAATCAGCCCCAGCATTTT
CASSLTGNQPQHF
>TRBV5-6|-|-|TRBJ1-2
TGTGCCAGCAGCGACAGCTATGGCTACACCTTC
CASSDSYGYTF
>TRBV4-3|-|TRBD1|TRBJ1-1
TGCGCCAGCAGCCAAGTCGACAGGGGGCGAACTGAAGCTTTCTTT
CASSQVDRGRTEAFF
>TRBV11-3|-|TRBD1|TRBJ2-2
TGTGCCAGCAGCTTAGGGGACAGAGTAATTGATGACACCGGGGAGCTGTTTTTT
CASSLGDRVIDDTGELFF
>TRBV19|-|-|TRBJ2-1
TGTGCCAGTAGTATACAGGGAAATGAGCAGTTCTTC
CASSIQGNEQFF
>TRBV2|-|-|TRBJ1-2
TGTGCCAGCAGCAAGGGACACCTCGCTAACTATGGCTACACCTTC
CASSKGHLANYGYTF
>TRBV7-2|-|-|TRBJ2-1
TGTGCCAGCACCGTGTCTGGGGCCAAATACAATGAGCAGTTCTTC
CASTVSGAKYNEQFF
>TRBV15|-|-|TRBJ2-7
TGTGCCACCAGCAGTTCCCGGGACAAAGCCTACGAGCAGTACTTC
CATSSSRDKAYEQYF
>TRBV5-4|-|TRBD2|TRBJ2-7
TGTGCCAGCAGCTTGGGGCCTAGCGGGAGGGCCTCTTTGGACGAGCAGTACTTC
CASSLGPSGRASLDEQYF
>TRBV29-1|-|TRBD1|TRBJ2-2
TGCAGCGCCCTTGCCCCGGGGGACAGGGGACGAGCCGGGGAGCTGTTTTTT
CSALAPGDRGRAGELFF
>TRBV7-2|-|-|TRBJ1-1
TGTGCCAGCAGCTTAGTCTCCGCCGATGAGACTAAAATGAACACTGAAGCTTTCTTT
CASSLVSADETKMNTEAFF
>TRBV10-3|-|-|TRBJ1-5
TGTGCCATCAGTGACCAGGACACGTTGGGTGGGCCCCAGCATTTT
CAISDQDTLGGPQHF
>TRBV5-1|few|-|TRBJ1-1
TGCGCCAGCAGCTTGGTTTCAGGGAACACTGAAGCTTTCTTT
CASSLVSGNTEAFF
>TRBV28|-|-|TRBJ1-5
TGTGCCAGCAGCCGCAGGGAACAAAGGCCCCAGCATTTT
CASSRREQRPQHF
>TRBV5-1|-|-|TRBJ2-3
TGCGCCAGCAGCTTGACAGGGCTGGCAGATACGCAGTATTTT
CASSLTGLADTQYF
>TRBV18|-|TRBD1|TRBJ2-5
TGTGCCAGCTCACCGGGACAGCAAGAGACCCAGTACTTC
CASSPGQQETQYF